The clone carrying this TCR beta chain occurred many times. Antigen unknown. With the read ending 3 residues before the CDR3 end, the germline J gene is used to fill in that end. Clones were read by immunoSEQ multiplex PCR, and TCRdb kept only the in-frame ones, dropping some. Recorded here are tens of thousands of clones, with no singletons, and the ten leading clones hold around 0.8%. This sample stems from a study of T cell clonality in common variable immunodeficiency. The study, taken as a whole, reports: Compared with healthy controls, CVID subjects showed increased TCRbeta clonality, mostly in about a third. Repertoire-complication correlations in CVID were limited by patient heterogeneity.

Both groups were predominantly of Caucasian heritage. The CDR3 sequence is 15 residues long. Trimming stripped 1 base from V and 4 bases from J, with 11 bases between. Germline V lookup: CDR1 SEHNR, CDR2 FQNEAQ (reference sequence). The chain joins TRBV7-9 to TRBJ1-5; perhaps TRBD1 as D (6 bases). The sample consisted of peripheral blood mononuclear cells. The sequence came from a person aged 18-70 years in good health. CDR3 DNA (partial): TGTGCCAGCAGCTTAGGACAGGACCCAAATCAGCCC. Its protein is CASSLGQDPNQP. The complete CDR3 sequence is CASSLGQDPNQPQHF.